Listed below are T cell receptor beta chains from one sample, sequenced in a study of T cell repertoires in cytomegalovirus infection. One entry per CDR3 protein, called by TCRdb with MiXCR from the reads. This repertoire shows 290,000 or so distinct CDR3 sequences, roughly 24% found once; its top ten account for 11% to 15%. The sample taken for sequencing was PBMCs. These receptors all come from a human donor in good health (CMV status not recorded). Some clones in this sample may be carry-over from other donors' samples. Both conserved end residues are part of each CDR3. D genes are given only for firm matches. Not every row has a clone size; where given, it reads once, few, many or a size class.

TRBJ2-3 TRBD1 many 14 TRBV28 CASTRTGYTDTQYF TGTGCCAGCACCCGGACAGGGTACACAGATACGCAGTATTTT
TRBJ2-5 TRBD1 - 15 TRBV6-6 CASSKGQGADETQYF TGTGCCAGCAGTAAGGGACAGGGGGCTGATGAGACCCAGTACTTC
TRBJ2-7 - - 14 TRBV25-1 CASSETATPYEQYF TGTGCCAGCAGTGAAACGGCTACTCCCTACGAGCAGTACTTC
TRBJ2-5 - few 16 TRBV11-3 CASSRTGWALQETQYF TGTGCCAGCAGCAGAACCGGGTGGGCTCTCCAAGAGACCCAGTACTTC
TRBJ2-5 TRBD1 many 14 TRBV7-8 CASSLRDREETQYF TGTGCCAGCAGCTTAAGGGACAGGGAAGAGACCCAGTACTTC
TRBJ2-7 - - 13 TRBV7-8 CASSRDSRNGQYF TGTGCCAGCAGCCGGGACTCGCGCAATGGGCAGTACTTC
TRBJ2-3 TRBD2 - 14 TRBV27 CASSVGTSGDTQYF TGTGCCAGCAGTGTCGGGACTAGCGGGGATACGCAGTATTTT
TRBJ2-2 - once 15 TRBV27 CASSLYRKNTGELFF TGTGCCAGCAGTTTGTACAGAAAGAACACCGGGGAGCTGTTTTTT
TRBJ2-7 - - 14 TRBV7-8 CASSLVDPSYEQYF TGTGCCAGCAGCCTGGTGGACCCTTCCTACGAGCAGTACTTC
TRBJ2-1 - many 15 TRBV19 CASSIIRDTYNEQFF TGTGCCAGTAGTATAATCCGAGACACCTACAATGAGCAGTTCTTC